One and the same sample provided the 3 T cell receptor beta chains below, sequenced in a study of beta chain features in type 1 diabetes. Expressed TCRB transcripts were sequenced because the isolated RNA had all been reverse transcribed beforehand. The protocol was immunoSEQ multiplex PCR, while the TCRdb copy is restricted to in-frame clones and leaves out a portion. Altogether almost 350,000 clones are present, approximately 8.2% being singletons, with the ten largest covering 0.44%. Sequencing used central memory CD4+ T cells from blood. The receptors originated from a woman aged 18-30 years in good health.

The chain is built from TRBV4-3 and TRBJ2-6; no definite D call. V gave up 1 base and J gave up 3 bases, with 7 bases separating them. Germline V CDR1 and CDR2: LGHNA, YSLEER. The CDR3 length is 15 residues. The CDR3 protein is CASSQVVGGANVLTF. The CDR3 DNA sequence: TGCGCCAGCAGCCAAGTAGTGGGTGGGGCCAACGTCCTGACTTTC.

The chain uses TRBV7-2 and TRBJ1-5; D may be TRBD1 (6 bases). The germline gives CDR1 SGHTA, CDR2 FQGNSA. The CDR3 extends over 14 amino acids. Trimming stripped 5 bases from V and 7 bases from J, with 15 bases between. Here the CDR3 DNA reads TGTGCCAGCAGCCCCTACAGGGACGGGCAGCCCCAGCATTTT. It yields the protein CASSPYRDGQPQHF.

This rearrangement joins TRBV18 to TRBJ2-1; D might be TRBD1 (6 bases). V lost 2 bases and J lost 5, with 13 bases in between. Germline CDR1 reads KGHSH; CDR2 reads LQKENI. The CDR3 contains 15 residues. The DNA for the CDR3 is TGTGCCAGCTCACCATACGTACAGGGTCACAATGAGCAGTTCTTC. This encodes CASSPYVQGHNEQFF.